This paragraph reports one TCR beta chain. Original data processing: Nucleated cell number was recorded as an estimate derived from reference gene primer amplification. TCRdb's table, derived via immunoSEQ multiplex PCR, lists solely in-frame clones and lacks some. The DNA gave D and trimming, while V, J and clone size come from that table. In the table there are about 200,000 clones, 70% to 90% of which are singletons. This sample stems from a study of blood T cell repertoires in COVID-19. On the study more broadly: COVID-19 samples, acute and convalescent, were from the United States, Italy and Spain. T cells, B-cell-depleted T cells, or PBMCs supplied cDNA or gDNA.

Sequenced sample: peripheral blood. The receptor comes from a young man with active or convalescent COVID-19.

In DNA form, the CDR3 reads TGTGCCAGCAGCCCCCCTCCCCGAGGAGGCACGCAGTATTTT. Translated: CASSPPPRGGTQYF. The chain joins TRBV7-2 to TRBJ2-3; TRBD2 might be the D (5 bases). CDR3 size: 14 residues. Germline CDR1 is SGHTA and CDR2 is FQGNSA. V was trimmed by 5 bases and J by 9 bases, leaving 18 bases between them.